This passage covers 14 T cell receptor beta chains from one sample sequenced in a study of T cell clonality in common variable immunodeficiency. Here immunoSEQ multiplex PCR was the method, and the copy in TCRdb shows in-frame clones only, minus some. The table lists under 40,000 clones, with no singletons. The sequencing input was peripheral blood mononuclear cells. These receptors were taken from a person aged 18-69 years in good health.

This clone was seen ten or more times. The observed sequence ends 3 residues before the CDR3 terminus, with the missing tail filled in from the germline J gene. The chain links TRBV5-4 to TRBJ2-2; 9 nucleotides line up with TRBD2. The germline gives CDR1 SGHNT, CDR2 YYREEE (reference sequence). The junction had 7 bases not matched to a gene; V was cut back by 2 bases and J by 5 bases. CDR3 length: 16 residues. The CDR3 bases that were read are TGTGCCAGCAGCTTCAAGACTAGCGGCGATACCGGGGAG. Amino acid sequence: CASSFKTSGDTGE. The whole CDR3 is CASSFKTSGDTGELFF.

This clone was counted at least ten times. Read data end 3 residues before the CDR3 end; the end is taken from the germline J gene. The rearrangement joins TRBV6-4 to TRBJ2-7; 8 bases agree with TRBD1. CDR3 length: 13 amino acids. V gave up 4 bases and J gave up 3 bases; unmatched junction bases: 2. Germline lookup yields CDR1 MRHNA and CDR2 SNTAGT. CDR3 sequence reads: CASSGQGFYEQYF. CDR3 bases read: TGTGCCAGCAGTGGACAGGGGTTCTACGAG.

This clone was counted many times. The CDR3 extends 3 residues past the end of the read, so its final part is completed from the germline J gene. This chain uses TRBV19 with TRBJ2-7, with 8 bases identical to TRBD1. In germline, CDR1 is LNHDA, CDR2 SQIVND (reference sequence). V gave up 4 bases and J gave up 3 bases; unmatched junction bases: 5. This CDR3 contains 14 residues. Incomplete CDR3 DNA: TGTGCCAGTAGTACATCCGGGACAGGCTACGAG. Residues: CASSTSGTGYE. The entire CDR3 is CASSTSGTGYEQYF.

In this sample, this clone turned up many times. The read gets to within 3 residues of the CDR3 end, and the germline J gene fills in the rest. The chain carries TRBV19 and TRBJ1-2, with D perhaps matching TRBD1 (5 bases). Trimming pared 7 bases from V and 4 bases from J, leaving 16 bases between. CDR1 LNHDA and CDR2 SQIVND come from the germline V gene (reference sequence). CDR3 length equals 14 residues. The covered CDR3 bases are TGTGCCAGTACAAACGACCGGGGGGGCTATGGC. Translating it yields CASTNDRGGYG. The full CDR3 reads CASTNDRGGYGYTF. The full variable domain, its missing parts supplied by reference TRBV19 and TRBJ1-2, is DGGITQSPKYLFRKEGQNVTLSCEQNLNHDAMYWYRQDPGQGLRLIYYSQIVNDFQKGDIAEGYSVSREKKESFPLTVTSAQKNPTAFYLCASTNDRGGYGYTFGSGTRLTVV.

This clone was seen at least ten times. From the germline J gene comes the end of the CDR3, since the read stops 3 residues before it. This chain connects TRBV13 to TRBJ2-2; 10 nucleotides line up with TRBD2. V shed 4 bases, J shed 2 bases, and the junction held 16 bases outside the gene matches. Germline V gene lookup returns CDR1 PRHDT and CDR2 FYEKMQ (reference sequence). CDR3 length equals 20 residues. CDR3 protein: CASSYLSPRAGGPNTGELFF. The sequenced CDR3 bases are TGTGCCAGCAGCTACCTATCCCCTAGAGCGGGAGGGCCTAACACCGGGGAG.

In its sample, this clone was seen many times. The CDR3 end is not reached by the read, which stops 3 residues before it; the germline J gene fills it in. The V and J genes are TRBV5-5 and TRBJ2-1; no reliable D call. In germline, CDR1 is SGHKS, CDR2 YYEKEE (reference sequence). This CDR3 comprises 15 residues. V gave up 0 bases and J gave up 2 bases, with 9 bases separating them. CDR3 sequence reads: CASSLGPTPYNEQFF. Incomplete CDR3 DNA: TGTGCCAGCAGCTTGGGTCCCACACCCTACAATGAG.

At least ten counts were recorded for this clone. With the read ending 3 residues before the CDR3 end, the germline J gene is used to fill in that end. This rearrangement joins TRBV5-6 to TRBJ2-3; D remains unclear. Trimming stripped 0 bases from V and 2 bases from J, with 7 bases between. The germline V gene encodes CDR1 SGHDT and CDR2 YYEEEE. The CDR3 covers 14 residues. Incomplete CDR3 DNA: TGTGCCAGCAGCTTGGGCCAGTACACAGATACG. Residues: CASSLGQYTDT. The whole CDR3 is CASSLGQYTDTQYF.

In its sample, this clone was seen many times. From the germline J gene comes the end of the CDR3, since the read stops 3 residues before it. The V call is TRBV5-1, the J call TRBJ1-2; 10 bases are shared with TRBD1. The ends lost 3 bases at V and 2 bases at J; junction bases unmatched: 1. The CDR3 length is 14 residues. Germline-derived CDR1 and CDR2 are SGHRS and YFSETQ. The sequenced CDR3 bases are TGCGCCAGCAGCTCGACAGGGGGCAACTATGGC. It codes for CASSSTGGNYG. The whole CDR3 sequence is CASSSTGGNYGYTF.

This clone was observed many times. Coverage ceases 3 residues before the CDR3 finishes, and the germline J gene fills in the end. V and J are TRBV5-3 and TRBJ1-5; 8 bases fit TRBD1. TRBV5-3 is treated as an ORF (open reading frame) with a function not yet certain. J lost 2 bases, V lost 4 bases, and 5 bases had no gene match. CDR3 size: 15 residues. The CDR3 bases that were read are TGTGCCAGAAGCGGGACGGGACAGGGCAATCAGCCC. Its translation: CARSGTGQGNQP. The complete CDR3 sequence is CARSGTGQGNQPQHF.

This clone was seen at least ten times. The CDR3 goes on 3 residues after the read ends, and that part is filled in from the germline J gene. The chain employs TRBV6-2 or TRBV6-3 and TRBJ1-2; a possible D gene is TRBD1 (6 bases). In germline, CDR1 is MNHEY, CDR2 SVGEGT. V was pared by 7 bases and J by 4 bases, with 13 bases between. The CDR3 runs 13 residues. Partial CDR3 DNA: TGTGCCAGCACTCCGGGACACCGCTATGGC. Translating gives CASTPGHRYG. The complete CDR3 reads CASTPGHRYGYTF.

This clone was seen ten or more times. The read stops 3 residues short of the end of the CDR3; the missing end is completed from the germline J gene. V usage is TRBV7-9 and J usage is TRBJ2-7; tentative D call: TRBD1 (5 bases). This CDR3 is 13 amino acids long. Deletions cut 3 bases from V and 2 bases from J, with 8 bases between. CDR1 SEHNR and CDR2 FQNEAQ come from the germline V gene (reference sequence). CDR3 DNA (partial): TGTGCCAGCAGCTTGACAGCCGCCTACGAG. Translated, it gives CASSLTAAYE. The whole CDR3 sequence is CASSLTAAYEQYF. Looking up the rest from reference TRBV7-9 and TRBJ2-7 gives the full variable domain: DTGVSQNPRHKITKRGQNVTFRCDPISEHNRLYWYRQTLGQGPEFLTYFQNEAQLEKSRLLSDRFSAERPKGSFSTLEIQRTEQGDSAMYLCASSLTAAYEQYFGPGTRLTVT.

This clone was detected ten times or more. The read finishes 3 residues shy of the CDR3 end, and the germline J gene is used to complete it. Other DNA sequences of this sample code for an identical CDR3. The chain links TRBV20-1 to TRBJ2-3, with 10 nucleotides matching TRBD2. The ends lost 6 bases at V and 0 bases at J; junction bases unmatched: 3. Per germline, CDR1 DFQATT and CDR2 SNEGSKA (reference sequence). The CDR3 has 14 residues. The CDR3 loop reads CSAPTSGSTDTQYF. The CDR3 bases that were read are TGCAGTGCCCCGACTAGCGGGAGCACAGATACG.

The sample holds many counts of this clone. Read data end 3 residues before the CDR3 end; the end is taken from the germline J gene. J is TRBJ2-1 and V is TRBV11-2; the match to TRBD2 covers 9 bases. CDR1 and CDR2 (germline): SGHAT, FQNNGV. There are 15 residues in the CDR3. V shed 5 bases and J 4 bases; nucleotides not matched to a gene: 6. This CDR3 is CASSPTSGPYNEQFF. CDR3 DNA, as far as it was read: TGTGCCAGCAGCCCAACTAGCGGGCCGTACAATGAG.

Ten or more counts support this clone. The CDR3 extends 3 residues past the end of the read, so its final part is completed from the germline J gene. The gene calls are TRBV6-1 and TRBJ2-1; the match to TRBD2 covers 9 bases. V trimming: 3 bases; J trimming: 8 bases; junction bases outside the gene matches: 8. The CDR3 is 15 residues long. Germline CDR1 reads MNHNS; CDR2 reads SASEGT. The sequenced CDR3 bases are TGTGCCAGCAGTGACGGACTAGCGAGGTTCGATGAG. This gives the protein CASSDGLARFDE. The whole CDR3 protein is CASSDGLARFDEQFF.